One sample yielded the 22 T cell receptor beta chains listed below, sequenced in a study of CD4 and CD8 cells across lung adenocarcinoma regions. TCRdb redid the calling of the PCR reads with MiXCR, one entry per CDR3 protein. The sample holds 8,000 to 10,000 distinct CDR3 sequences, about 46% seen once. The sequenced sample was CD4+ T cells from the margin of a lung tumor. Receptors were obtained from a female donor with lung adenocarcinoma. The CD4 and CD8 labels of this study may be unreliable.

The table lists this clonotype with a few counts. The CDR3 nucleotides read TGTGCCAGCAGTTACGGGGTGGTCACGAACACCGATGCGCAGTATTTT. Residues: CASSYGVVTNTDAQYF. This sequence joins TRBV6-5 and TRBJ2-3; D not certain. Germline CDR1 reads MNHEY; CDR2 reads SVGAGI. V dropped 2 bases and J dropped 10 bases, with 22 bases sitting between them. There are 16 residues in the CDR3.

The V and J genes are TRBV6-1 and TRBJ2-3, with 8 bases identical to TRBD2. The J call may be mistaken, given a closer DNA end match to TRBJ2-7. Germline-derived CDR1 and CDR2 are MNHNS and SASEGT. The CDR3 loop spans 14 amino acids. This CDR3 is CASRESGGRNTQYF. The CDR3 nucleotides are TGTGCCAGCAGGGAGAGCGGGGGCCGGAACACGCAGTACTTC.

Ten or more counts support this clonotype. This rearrangement joins TRBV27 to TRBJ2-1; 9 nucleotides align to TRBD2. V dropped 4 bases and J dropped 4; count of bases not matched to a gene: 5. The CDR3 spans 15 residues. CDR1 MNHEY and CDR2 SMNVEV come from the germline V gene (reference sequence). CDR3 region: CASSSRAGGYNEQFF. The CDR3 nucleotides read TGTGCCAGCAGTTCACGAGCGGGAGGTTACAATGAGCAGTTCTTC.

J is TRBJ2-1 and V is TRBV10-1, with 7 bases that match TRBD1. Per the germline V gene, CDR1 is WNHNN and CDR2 is SYGVQD (reference sequence). The CDR3 is made up of 15 amino acids. The J segment lost 3 bases and the V segment lost 4 bases, leaving 6 bases of the junction unmatched. The CDR3: CASSGGQDFYNEQFF. The DNA for the CDR3 is TGCGCCAGCAGTGGAGGACAGGATTTCTACAATGAGCAGTTCTTC.

The V gene is TRBV6-5, the J gene TRBJ1-6, with 9 bases fitting TRBD1. The V gene end was trimmed by 2 bases and the J gene end by 10 bases; junction bases not matched to a gene: 9. The CDR3 is 16 amino acids. CDR1 and CDR2 from the germline V gene are MNHEY and SVGAGI. The CDR3 region has the DNA TGTGCCAGCAGTTACGAGGCCGGGACAGGGAGGTCACCCCTCCACTTT. Its translation is CASSYEAGTGRSPLHF.

This clonotype was detected once. This chain joins TRBV4-1 and TRBJ1-1; weak D call: TRBD1 (5 bases). Trimming pared 3 bases from V and 4 bases from J, leaving 9 bases between. The CDR3 consists of 13 residues. CDR1 and CDR2 from the germline V gene are MGHRA and YSYEKL. The CDR3 sequence is CASSHPGTTEAFF. As DNA, the CDR3 is TGCGCCAGCAGCCATCCCGGGACCACTGAAGCTTTCTTT.

The rearrangement links TRBV6-1 to TRBJ2-4, with TRBD1 matching 7 bases. V dropped 7 bases and J dropped 4; count of bases not matched to a gene: 10. CDR3 size: 15 residues. Germline V CDR1 and CDR2: MNHNS, SASEGT. The CDR3: CASIEVPGGKNIQYF. In nucleotides, the CDR3 is TGTGCCAGCATCGAGGTTCCAGGGGGTAAAAACATTCAGTACTTC.

By share of the sample, this clonotype is medium-sized. The CDR3 DNA follows: TGTGCCAGCAGGAGGGGGCGAGGGACTGGAGAAGAGACCCAGTACTTC. Residues: CASRRGRGTGEETQYF. The gene calls are TRBV6-1 and TRBJ2-1; tentative D call: TRBD1 (7 bases). The J call is in doubt because the DNA end fits TRBJ2-5 better. Germline lookup yields CDR1 MNHNS and CDR2 SASEGT. The CDR3 is 16 amino acids.

At least ten counts were recorded for this clonotype. The chain links TRBV7-2 to TRBJ1-1; unclear D gene. Germline V lookup: CDR1 SGHTA, CDR2 FQGNSA. V lost 2 bases and J 0 bases, leaving 4 bases between the germline ends. The length of the CDR3 is 13 residues. CDR3 coding DNA: TGTGCCAGCAGCTTACACATGAACACTGAAGCTTTCTTT. Protein sequence: CASSLHMNTEAFF.

The V and J genes are TRBV6-2 or TRBV6-3 and TRBJ2-5; the match to TRBD1 covers 11 bases. V gave up 0 bases and J gave up 7 bases; unmatched junction bases: 10. The CDR3 has 17 residues. Looked up from germline, CDR1 is MNHEY and CDR2 is SVGEGT. As DNA, the CDR3 is TGTGCCAGCAGTTACTCTAGAGCGGGACAGGGGGATCTGACCCAGTACTTC. Its protein is CASSYSRAGQGDLTQYF.

This clonotype is medium-sized. The chain combines TRBV6-1 with TRBJ1-1; D is possibly TRBD1 (5 bases). Germline V gene sequence: CDR1 MNHNS, CDR2 SASEGT. This CDR3 region has 18 residues. Trimming removed 1 base from V and 4 bases from J, with 22 bases in between. Here the CDR3 reads CASSEVSGVLREGTEAFF. The CDR3 bases are TGTGCCAGCAGTGAAGTATCGGGGGTCCTGAGGGAGGGCACTGAAGCTTTCTTT.

This clonotype has a handful of counts. The chain couples TRBV14 to TRBJ2-7; tentatively, D is TRBD1 or TRBD2 (5 bases each). CDR1 and CDR2 (germline): SGHDN, FVKESK. CDR3 length: 16 residues. V shed 2 bases and J shed 1 base, with 15 bases lying between them. The CDR3 sequence is CASSQSRGRASYEQYF. The CDR3 DNA sequence: TGTGCCAGCAGCCAAAGCCGGGGCCGAGCATCCTACGAGCAGTACTTC.

The sample holds a few counts of this clonotype. The genes are TRBV30 and TRBJ2-3; D remains unclear. The germline CDR1 and CDR2 sequences are GTSNPN and SVGIG (reference sequence). This CDR3 contains 13 residues. V was cut by 1 base and J by 4 bases, with 9 bases left in between. CDR3 in amino acids: CAWSDWGADTQYF. The CDR3 DNA is TGTGCCTGGAGTGACTGGGGTGCAGATACGCAGTATTTT.

This clonotype was counted a few times. The missing conserved phenylalanine or tryptophan at the end of this CDR3 makes a read error likely. The DNA is omitted, as the CDR3 cannot be located on it reliably, and the CDR3 follows TCRdb's listing. The chain joins TRBV29-1 to TRBJ2-1; the tabulated D call, TRBD1, remains unverified against the DNA. Germline V gives CDR1 SQVTM, CDR2 ANQGSEA. Counting both end residues, the CDR3 totals 20 amino acids. The CDR3 loop reads CSWEIQQPPGHGGAKLCTGH.

This clonotype came up many times. A read error may be the cause here, since a much bigger clone is one base away. The V gene is TRBV6-1, the J gene TRBJ2-1; 9 bases are shared with TRBD2. CDR3 length: 12 amino acids. With V trimmed by 2 bases and J by 15 bases, 5 bases remained unmatched. CDR1 is MNHNS and CDR2 is SASEGT in the germline V gene. The CDR3 sequence is CASSEYAGGLFF. The CDR3 nucleotides are TGTGCCAGCAGTGAATATGCGGGAGGGCTGTTCTTC.

This clonotype is medium-sized in the sample. This chain uses TRBV12-3 or TRBV12-4 with TRBJ2-5; no firm D call. The J call may be incorrect, as the DNA end agrees better with TRBJ2-7. This CDR3 is 11 amino acids long. This CDR3 reads CASSQSFEQYF. In DNA form, the CDR3 reads TGTGCCAGCAGTCAAAGTTTCGAGCAGTACTTC.

By its share, this clonotype is medium-sized. In nucleotides, the CDR3 is TGTGCCAGCAGCGTAGACACCGCCGCCGGCTACCTGCATAATCTAGCCAAAAACATTCAGTACTTC. It encodes CASSVDTAAGYLHNLAKNIQYF. The V call is TRBV7-3, the J call TRBJ2-4; D remains ambiguous. CDR3 length equals 22 residues. Looked up from germline, CDR1 is SGHTA and CDR2 is FQGTGA. The V end lost 5 bases, the J end lost 0 bases, and 32 bases lay between the germline ends.

This clonotype was seen at least ten times. The chain recombines TRBV27 with TRBJ2-3; D tentatively fits TRBD1 or TRBD2 (5 bases each). Trimming pared 6 bases from V and 7 bases from J, leaving 17 bases between. Germline V gives CDR1 MNHEY, CDR2 SMNVEV (reference sequence). The length of the CDR3 is 14 residues. The CDR3 loop reads CASSPTVGVYTQYF. In DNA, the CDR3 is TGTGCCAGCAGCCCGACCGTGGGGGTGTATACGCAGTATTTT.

The CDR3 loop reads CASSPYGTSTHEQFF. For the CDR3, the DNA is TGTGCCAGTAGCCCATACGGGACTAGCACCCATGAGCAGTTCTTC. V usage is TRBV19 and J usage is TRBJ2-1; the match to TRBD2 covers 9 bases. Trimming at V came to 6 bases and at J to 8 bases, leaving 11 bases not matched to a gene. In germline, CDR1 is LNHDA, CDR2 SQIVND (reference sequence). The CDR3 length is 15 residues.

This clonotype was seen once. The CDR3 loop reads CASSSLGLGWVKNIQYF. The CDR3 nucleotides are TGTGCCAGCAGCTCCCTCGGGTTGGGGTGGGTCAAAAACATTCAGTACTTC. This chain uses TRBV27 with TRBJ2-4; D unclear. Deletions cut 6 bases from V and 3 bases from J, with 21 bases between. The CDR3 is 17 residues long. Germline V CDR1 and CDR2: MNHEY, SMNVEV (reference sequence).

This clonotype showed up just a few times. This rearrangement joins TRBV25-1 to TRBJ2-3; D unresolved. V shed 5 bases and J shed 1 base, with 7 bases lying between them. The CDR3 totals 13 residues. Germline CDR1 MGHDK, CDR2 SYGVNS. CDR3 protein: CASSKTGTDTQYF. In nucleotides, the CDR3 is TGTGCCAGCAGTAAAACAGGCACAGATACGCAGTATTTT.

This clonotype showed up just a few times. The rearrangement uses TRBV27 and TRBJ2-3, with D maybe TRBD2 (6 bases). V was clipped by 6 bases and J by 0 bases, with 13 bases between them. Germline V gene sequence: CDR1 MNHEY, CDR2 SMNVEV (reference sequence). This CDR3 has 15 residues. The CDR3 region is CASRKRETSTDTQYF. For the CDR3, the DNA is TGTGCCAGCAGAAAACGGGAGACTAGCACAGATACGCAGTATTTT.